This T cell receptor (beta chain) was found in a study of human T cells and chemical hapten exposure. General study points: Expanded TCRs formed significantly more large CDR3 similarity clusters than controls.

Authors' processing steps: Sequenced samples showed a median of 95,638 TCRs each, with counts running from about 20,000 to 690,000. TCRdb reprocessed the RACE reads via MiXCR and lists one record per CDR3 protein. The V and J calls follow TCRdb's processing rather than the paper's. The sample consists of roughly 150,000 distinct CDR3 sequences, around a quarter of them appearing once. Described time point: patch test 3, about 24 weeks after DPC sensitization. Treatment in this sample: therapeutic diphenylcyclopropenone sensitization with weekly scalp DPC. As concerns this clonotype: The antigen is not known.

Germline V gene sequence: CDR1 MNHEY, CDR2 SVGEGT. The CDR3 consists of 11 residues. Trimming removed 4 bases from V and 10 bases from J, with 8 bases in between. The chain has TRBV6-2 or TRBV6-3 and TRBJ2-1; D is undetermined. This specimen was whole blood, taken in connection with sensitization to the hapten diphenylcyclopropenone (DPC). This TCR was recovered from a woman aged 18-29 years with alopecia areata. Some clones in this sample may be carry-over from other donors' samples. The CDR3 DNA is TGTGCCAGCAGTTGGGCCAGGGAGCAGTTCTTC. This translates into CASSWAREQFF.